The source of this TCR beta chain is a study of T cells in Graves' hyperthyroidism and ophthalmopathy. Germline CDR1 is DFQATT and CDR2 is SNEGSKA (reference sequence). Trimming pared 3 bases from V and 3 bases from J, leaving 14 bases between. The CDR3 sequence is 15 residues long. The sample holds many counts of this clonotype. TCR beta CDR3 region amplification was performed from RNA transcripts. A set of HTBI primers served as the primers for a first-round RT-PCR of the TCR CDR3. TCRdb passed the multiplex PCR reads through MiXCR, listing each CDR3 protein once. The repertoire holds fewer than 500,000 distinct CDR3 sequences, about 14% seen once, with 15% to 20% in the top ten.

This sequence was found in a young woman with Graves' ophthalmopathy. Sequences were obtained from blood. The rearrangement links TRBV20-1 to TRBJ2-2, with TRBD2 as a possible D gene (7 bases). CDR3 region: CSASSAGADTGELFF. The CDR3 coding sequence is TGCAGTGCTAGCAGCGCGGGGGCAGACACCGGGGAGCTGTTTTTT.